This passage covers 30 T cell receptor beta chains from one sample sequenced in a study of blood T cell repertoires in COVID-19. Using immunoSEQ multiplex PCR, the repertoire was profiled, and TCRdb retains in-frame clones only, with some absent. The data show 200,000 to 250,000 clones, 85% seen once. The sample taken for sequencing was peripheral blood. The receptors stem from a man aged 35 to 55 with acute or convalescent COVID-19.

The rearrangement uses TRBV19 and TRBJ1-1, with a weak D call TRBD1 (5 bases). The CDR3 has 13 residues. Germline CDR1 reads LNHDA; CDR2 reads SQIVND (reference sequence). Trimming pared 0 bases from V and 7 bases from J, leaving 9 bases between. CDR3 in amino acids: CASSIDTGFEAFF. The DNA for the CDR3 is TGTGCCAGTAGTATAGATACAGGATTTGAAGCTTTCTTT.

This chain links TRBV12-3 or TRBV12-4 with TRBJ2-1; the match to TRBD2 covers 8 bases. The length of the CDR3 is 11 residues. Germline trimming cut 6 bases from V and 10 bases from J; bases unmatched to any gene: 2. As DNA, the CDR3 is TGTGCCAGCAGCCGACTAGCGGAGCAGTTCTTC. Its translation is CASSRLAEQFF.

The rearrangement uses TRBV18 and TRBJ1-1; D gene unclear. This CDR3 spans 13 amino acids. The germline gives CDR1 KGHSH, CDR2 LQKENI. V dropped 6 bases and J dropped 1 base, with 9 bases sitting between them. The CDR3 loop reads CASSYTENTEAFF. The CDR3 DNA reads as TGTGCCAGCTCCTATACAGAGAACACTGAAGCTTTCTTT.

The CDR3 protein is CATSDSQTGMGTEAFF. DNA for the CDR3: TGTGCCACCAGTGATTCTCAGACAGGGATGGGTACTGAAGCTTTCTTT. V usage is TRBV24-1 and J usage is TRBJ1-1; 7 nucleotides line up with TRBD1. This CDR3 region has 16 residues. The trim removed 2 bases at V and 5 bases at J, leaving 10 bases unmatched. Germline CDR1 KGHDR, CDR2 SFDVKD.

V is TRBV10-3 and J is TRBJ1-2, with 8 bases identical to TRBD1. The CDR3 runs 15 residues. The J segment lost 8 bases and the V segment lost 4 bases, leaving 12 bases of the junction unmatched. Germline loops: CDR1 ENHRY, CDR2 SYGVKD. In DNA, the CDR3 is TGTGCCATCAGTGCCACAGGGGCGACAGGGGTCGGCTACACCTTC. Amino acids: CAISATGATGVGYTF.

V and J are TRBV6-4 and TRBJ2-7; perhaps TRBD2 as D (6 bases). Germline V gene sequence: CDR1 MRHNA, CDR2 SNTAGT. This CDR3 spans 14 amino acids. The V end lost 3 bases, the J end lost 2 bases, and 11 bases lay between the germline ends. This CDR3 reads CASSEDSGTYEQYF. The CDR3 DNA reads TGTGCCAGCAGTGAGGATAGCGGAACCTACGAGCAGTACTTC.

The genes are TRBV6-4 and TRBJ2-1, with 12 bases fitting TRBD2. Per germline, CDR1 MRHNA and CDR2 SNTAGT. V lost 6 bases to trimming and J lost 8 bases; unmatched junction nucleotides: 5. The CDR3 totals 14 residues. CDR3 DNA: TGTGCCAGCAGCAGGACTAGCGGGGTAGATGAGCAGTTCTTC. Translation: CASSRTSGVDEQFF.

The V gene is TRBV6-5, the J gene TRBJ1-1, with 7 bases matching TRBD1. With 10 bases clipped from V and 6 bases from J, the junction kept 8 bases outside the gene matches. Per the germline V gene, CDR1 is MNHEY and CDR2 is SVGAGI. The CDR3 covers 12 residues. This CDR3 reads CATRQGDSEAFF. The CDR3 bases are TGTGCCACCCGACAGGGAGACTCTGAAGCTTTCTTT.

The chain carries TRBV11-2 and TRBJ1-3, with D perhaps TRBD1 (6 bases). Per germline, CDR1 SGHAT and CDR2 FQNNGV. Trimming took 5 bases from V and 4 from J, leaving 15 bases between them. The CDR3 has 15 residues. CDR3 DNA: TGTGCCAGCAGCCTGGGACAAGGTGGGGGAAACACCATATATTTT. This translates into CASSLGQGGGNTIYF.

As for this clone: This specimen includes other DNA sequences encoding the same CDR3. The rearrangement joins TRBV30 to TRBJ1-1, with D unresolved. This CDR3 is built from 11 residues. CDR1 is GTSNPN and CDR2 is SVGIG in the germline V gene (reference sequence). V was cut by 2 bases and J by 4 bases, with 5 bases left in between. The CDR3 protein is CAWSPGTEAFF. The DNA for the CDR3 is TGTGCCTGGAGTCCAGGCACTGAAGCTTTCTTT.

The chain is built from TRBV11-2 and TRBJ2-5; perhaps TRBD2 as D (7 bases). With 4 bases removed from V and 5 bases from J, the gap between germline ends came to 14 bases. CDR1 is SGHAT, CDR2 FQNNGV, per germline. The CDR3 is 14 amino acids. CDR3 sequence: CASSYSGGRETQYF. The CDR3 region has the DNA TGTGCCAGCAGCTATTCGGGGGGCAGGGAGACCCAGTACTTC.

The genes are TRBV6-1 and TRBJ2-7, with D unclear. The germline gives CDR1 MNHNS, CDR2 SASEGT. CDR3 length: 12 residues. Trimming removed 3 bases at V and 3 bases at J, with 6 bases between. DNA for the CDR3: TGTGCCAGCAGTGAGAGCCTCTACGAGCAGTACTTC. This gives the protein CASSESLYEQYF.

The V gene is TRBV6-5, the J gene TRBJ2-1, with D possibly TRBD2 on 6 matching bases. CDR3 size: 14 residues. Germline V CDR1 and CDR2: MNHEY, SVGAGI. V gave up 4 bases and J gave up 10 bases, with 17 bases separating them. The DNA of the CDR3 is TGTGCCAGCAGTTGGGAAGATAGCGGACGGGAGCAGTTCTTC. Its protein is CASSWEDSGREQFF.

This chain connects TRBV5-4 to TRBJ2-3; 7 positions agree with TRBD2. J lost 6 bases, V lost 4 bases, and 14 bases had no gene match. The CDR3 is made up of 16 amino acids. In germline, CDR1 is SGHNT, CDR2 YYREEE (reference sequence). CDR3 in amino acids: CASSPIGLAAPDTQYF. In DNA, the CDR3 is TGTGCCAGCAGCCCGATCGGGCTAGCGGCTCCTGATACGCAGTATTTT.

This chain links TRBV7-8 with TRBJ2-3; D unresolved. V gave up 5 bases and J gave up 5 bases, with 8 bases separating them. Germline V lookup: CDR1 SGHVS, CDR2 FQNEAQ. The CDR3 length is 12 residues. In DNA, the CDR3 is TGTGCCAGCAGCCCTAGTGGAGATACGCAGTATTTT. Its protein is CASSPSGDTQYF.

The V call is TRBV9, the J call TRBJ2-6; D is possibly TRBD1 (5 bases). This CDR3 spans 17 amino acids. Germline values: CDR1 SGDLS, CDR2 YYNGEE. V was pared by 0 bases and J by 2 bases, with 12 bases between. CDR3 sequence reads: CASSVGQGRAGANVLTF. The CDR3 coding sequence is TGTGCCAGCAGCGTAGGGCAGGGCCGGGCTGGGGCCAACGTCCTGACTTTC.

The chain combines TRBV14 with TRBJ2-5; 8 nucleotides line up with TRBD2. J lost 9 bases, V lost 0 bases, and 12 bases had no gene match. CDR1 is SGHDN and CDR2 is FVKESK in the germline V gene. CDR3 length equals 16 residues. The CDR3 is CASSQDLGTRPMAQYF. For the CDR3, the DNA is TGTGCCAGCAGCCAAGATCTCGGGACTAGACCCATGGCCCAGTACTTC.

This clone was detected once. V usage is TRBV2 and J usage is TRBJ1-1; 7 nucleotides match TRBD1. V shed 6 bases and J 3 bases; nucleotides not matched to a gene: 10. Germline CDR1 is SNHLY and CDR2 is FYNNEI. CDR3 length: 15 residues. The CDR3: CASRKGAPMDTEAFF. For the CDR3, the DNA is TGTGCCAGCAGGAAGGGGGCCCCGATGGACACTGAAGCTTTCTTT.

V is TRBV5-4 and J is TRBJ2-7; a weak D match, TRBD1 (5 bases). The germline gives CDR1 SGHNT, CDR2 YYREEE (reference sequence). The CDR3 is 13 amino acids. V was shortened by 2 bases and J by 3 bases, with 9 bases between the two germline ends. The CDR3: CASSFSQGYEQYF. CDR3 nucleotides: TGTGCCAGCAGCTTCTCCCAGGGCTACGAGCAGTACTTC.

The rearrangement joins TRBV5-4 to TRBJ2-1; D perhaps matches TRBD2 (6 bases). There are 14 residues in the CDR3. Between the trimmed V and J ends, which lost 5 bases and 4 bases, there was a span of 13 bases. Germline V lookup: CDR1 SGHNT, CDR2 YYREEE (reference sequence). CDR3 bases: TGTGCCAGCAGGGGCGGGGAAGGGTACAATGAGCAGTTCTTC. The encoded protein is CASRGGEGYNEQFF.

This chain joins TRBV27 and TRBJ1-3; D is perhaps TRBD1 (5 bases). CDR3 length: 13 residues. CDR1 and CDR2 from the germline V gene are MNHEY and SMNVEV (reference sequence). V shed 4 bases and J shed 5 bases, with 9 bases lying between them. CDR3 DNA: TGTGCCAGCAGTTCGCCAGGGAGAAACACCATATATTTT. Translating it yields CASSSPGRNTIYF.

The chain combines TRBV18 with TRBJ1-1; D is perhaps TRBD1 (6 bases). Germline V lookup: CDR1 KGHSH, CDR2 LQKENI. The ends were cut back, 6 bases at V and 1 base at J, with 9 bases in the middle. CDR3 length equals 13 residues. The CDR3: CASSQTGNTEAFF. The CDR3 nucleotides are TGTGCCAGCTCCCAGACAGGGAACACTGAAGCTTTCTTT.

The chain links TRBV2 to TRBJ1-4; D perhaps matches TRBD1 (5 bases). The CDR3 is made up of 18 amino acids. Trimming cost V 6 bases and J 0 bases, with 20 bases left between them. CDR1 is SNHLY and CDR2 is FYNNEI in the germline V gene. CDR3 protein: CASSLISGFSATNEKLFF. The CDR3 nucleotides are TGTGCCAGCAGCCTCATATCAGGGTTCTCCGCAACTAATGAAAAACTGTTTTTT.

This clone was detected only a few times. The chain combines TRBV3-1 (or the pseudogene TRBV3-2) with TRBJ1-4; unclear D gene. Trimming removed 0 bases at V and 4 bases at J, with 6 bases between. Germline V CDR1 and CDR2: LGHDT, YNNKEL (reference sequence). The CDR3 spans 14 residues. The CDR3 bases are TGTGCCAGCAGCCAAGACAGGATTAATGAAAAACTGTTTTTT. Translating gives CASSQDRINEKLFF.

J is TRBJ1-2 and V is TRBV5-1, with D tentatively TRBD1 (5 bases). Germline V gives CDR1 SGHRS, CDR2 YFSETQ. The CDR3 has 14 amino acids. Trimming took off 4 bases at V and 4 bases at J, with 14 bases between the two ends. CDR3 protein: CASSPAQGRYGYTF. CDR3 coding DNA: TGCGCCAGCAGCCCCGCTCAGGGCCGCTATGGCTACACCTTC.

This rearrangement joins TRBV10-3 to TRBJ1-6, with 7 bases that match TRBD1. Per germline, CDR1 ENHRY and CDR2 SYGVKD. CDR3 length: 15 residues. J gave up 15 bases and V 5 bases, and 16 bases lay outside the gene matches. DNA for the CDR3: TGTGCCATCAGTTCTCAACAGGGGACCTCAGGAGACCTCCACTTT. As protein: CAISSQQGTSGDLHF.

The CDR3 nucleotides read TGTGCCAGCAGTTACTTCTCCGGGGACTATGGCTACACCTTC. Amino acids: CASSYFSGDYGYTF. The chain uses TRBV6-5 and TRBJ1-2, with D hard to call. Deletions cut 1 base from V and 3 bases from J, with 9 bases between. The CDR3 runs to 14 residues. Germline-derived CDR1 and CDR2 are MNHEY and SVGAGI.

The chain recombines TRBV5-1 with TRBJ2-1; TRBD2 might be the D (5 bases). The germline CDR1 and CDR2 sequences are SGHRS and YFSETQ. This CDR3 spans 14 amino acids. Between the trimmed V and J ends, which lost 7 bases and 7 bases, there was a span of 18 bases. The CDR3 is CASSPGLGMNEQFF. CDR3 sequence (DNA): TGCGCCAGCTCCCCCGGACTGGGCATGAATGAGCAGTTCTTC.

In nucleotides, the CDR3 is TGTGCCAGCAGCCAAGCTTCGACAGGGAGGTCGCCCCTCCACTTT. This sequence encodes CASSQASTGRSPLHF. J is TRBJ1-6 and V is TRBV4-2; 7 bases agree with TRBD1. This CDR3 contains 15 residues. J gave up 13 bases and V 1 base, and 10 bases lay outside the gene matches. CDR1 and CDR2 from the germline V gene are LGHNA and YNFKEQ.

The V gene is TRBV7-2, the J gene TRBJ1-6; 7 bases line up with TRBD1. The CDR3 contains 18 residues. V shed 5 bases and J 0 bases; nucleotides not matched to a gene: 10. In germline, CDR1 is SGHTA, CDR2 FQGNSA. The CDR3, as DNA: TGTGCCAGCAGCCGGCGTTCAGGGGGTGACTCCTATAATTCACCCCTCCACTTT. Protein product: CASSRRSGGDSYNSPLHF.